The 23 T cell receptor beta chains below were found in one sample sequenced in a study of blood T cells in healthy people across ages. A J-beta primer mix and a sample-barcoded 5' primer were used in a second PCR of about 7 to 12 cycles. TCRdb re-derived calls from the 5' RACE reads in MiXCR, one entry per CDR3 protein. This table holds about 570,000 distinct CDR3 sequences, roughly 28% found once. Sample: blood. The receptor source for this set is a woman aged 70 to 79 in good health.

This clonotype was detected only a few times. The CDR3 coding sequence is TGCAGTGCTGGATTACAGGGGGCGAAAAGCTACACCTTC. Translated, it gives CSAGLQGAKSYTF. V usage is TRBV20-1 and J usage is TRBJ1-2; 9 positions match TRBD1. The CDR3 is 13 amino acids. With 5 bases clipped from V and 9 bases from J, the junction kept 10 bases outside the gene matches. The germline gives CDR1 DFQATT, CDR2 SNEGSKA (reference sequence).

In DNA, the CDR3 is TGTGCCAGCAGTTATGAAATATGGGGCACTGAAGCTTTCTTT. Translating it yields CASSYEIWGTEAFF. This chain connects TRBV6-5 to TRBJ1-1; no firm D call. The CDR3 spans 14 residues. Between the trimmed V and J ends, which lost 3 bases and 4 bases, there was a span of 12 bases. Germline V gene sequence: CDR1 MNHEY, CDR2 SVGAGI.

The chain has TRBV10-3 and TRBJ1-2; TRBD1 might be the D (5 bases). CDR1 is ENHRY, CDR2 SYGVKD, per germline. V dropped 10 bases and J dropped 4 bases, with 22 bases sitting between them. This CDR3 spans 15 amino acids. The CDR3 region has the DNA TGTGCCACCAGGTCTGAGGGCAGGGCCACCTATGGCTACACCTTC. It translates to CATRSEGRATYGYTF.

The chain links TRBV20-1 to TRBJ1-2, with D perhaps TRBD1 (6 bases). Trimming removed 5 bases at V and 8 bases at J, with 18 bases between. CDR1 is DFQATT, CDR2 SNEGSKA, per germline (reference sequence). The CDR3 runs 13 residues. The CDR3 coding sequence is TGCAGTGCTCCGACATTTTCAGGGGTCGGCTACACCTTC. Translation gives CSAPTFSGVGYTF.

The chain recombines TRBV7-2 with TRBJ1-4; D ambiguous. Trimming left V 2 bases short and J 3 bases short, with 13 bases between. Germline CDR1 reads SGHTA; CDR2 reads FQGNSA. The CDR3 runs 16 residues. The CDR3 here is CASSLRPASANEKLFF. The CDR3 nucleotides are TGTGCCAGCAGCTTACGTCCGGCTTCGGCTAATGAAAAACTGTTTTTT. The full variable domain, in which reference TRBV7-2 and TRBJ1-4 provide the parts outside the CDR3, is GAGVSQSPSNKVTEKGKDVELRCDPISGHTALYWYRQSLGQGLEFLIYFQGNSAPDKSGLPSDRFSAERTGGSVSTLTIQRTQQEDSAVYLCASSLRPASANEKLFFGSGTQLSVL.

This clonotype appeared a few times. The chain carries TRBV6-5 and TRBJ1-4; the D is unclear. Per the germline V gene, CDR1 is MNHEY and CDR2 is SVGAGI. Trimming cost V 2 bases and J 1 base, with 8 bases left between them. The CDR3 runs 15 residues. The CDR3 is CASSYTSGTNEKLFF. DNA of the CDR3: TGTGCCAGCAGTTACACCAGTGGAACTAATGAAAAACTGTTTTTT.

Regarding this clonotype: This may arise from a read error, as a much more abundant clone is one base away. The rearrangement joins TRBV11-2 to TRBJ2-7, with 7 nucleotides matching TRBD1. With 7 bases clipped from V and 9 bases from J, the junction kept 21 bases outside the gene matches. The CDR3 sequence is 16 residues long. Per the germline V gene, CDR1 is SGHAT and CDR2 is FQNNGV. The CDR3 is CASTPYPDRETHGQYF. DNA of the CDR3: TGTGCCAGCACCCCTTACCCAGACAGGGAAACTCACGGGCAGTACTTC.

The DNA for the CDR3 is TGCGCCAGCAGCTTCGATGGGGCCTATGGCTACACCTTC. This encodes CASSFDGAYGYTF. The V call is TRBV5-1, the J call TRBJ1-2, with a possible D match to TRBD1 (5 bases). The ends were cut back, 2 bases at V and 4 bases at J, with 9 bases in the middle. Per germline, CDR1 SGHRS and CDR2 YFSETQ. The CDR3 spans 13 residues.

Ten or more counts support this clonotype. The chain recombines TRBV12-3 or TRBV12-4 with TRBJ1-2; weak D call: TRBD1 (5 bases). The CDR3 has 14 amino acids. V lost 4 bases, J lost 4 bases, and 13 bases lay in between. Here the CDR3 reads CASSSRGGGYGYTF. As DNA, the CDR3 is TGTGCCAGCAGTTCCCGCGGCGGGGGCTATGGCTACACCTTC.

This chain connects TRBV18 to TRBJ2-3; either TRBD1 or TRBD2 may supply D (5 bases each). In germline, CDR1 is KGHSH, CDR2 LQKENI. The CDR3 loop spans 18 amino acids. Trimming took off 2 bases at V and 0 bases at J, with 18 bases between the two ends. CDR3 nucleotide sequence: TGTGCCAGCTCACCAGTCTTCCGAGGGACCCCTAGCACAGATACGCAGTATTTT. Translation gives CASSPVFRGTPSTDTQYF.

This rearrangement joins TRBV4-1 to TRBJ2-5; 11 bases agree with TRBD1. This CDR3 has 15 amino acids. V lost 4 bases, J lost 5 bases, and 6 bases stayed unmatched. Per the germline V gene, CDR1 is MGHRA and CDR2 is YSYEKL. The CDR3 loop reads CASSPQDRGLETQYF. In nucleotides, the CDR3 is TGCGCCAGCAGCCCCCAGGACAGGGGGCTGGAGACCCAGTACTTC.

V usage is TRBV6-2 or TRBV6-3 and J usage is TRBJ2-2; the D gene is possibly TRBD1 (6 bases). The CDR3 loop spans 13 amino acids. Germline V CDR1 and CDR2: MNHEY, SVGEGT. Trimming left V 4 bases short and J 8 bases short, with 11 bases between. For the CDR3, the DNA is TGTGCCAGCAGTTCCAGGGGAGAGGGGGAGCTGTTTTTT. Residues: CASSSRGEGELFF.

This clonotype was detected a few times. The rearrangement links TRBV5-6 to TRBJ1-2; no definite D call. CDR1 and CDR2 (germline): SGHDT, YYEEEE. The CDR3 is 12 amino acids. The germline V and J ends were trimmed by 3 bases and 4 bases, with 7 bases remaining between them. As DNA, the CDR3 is TGTGCCAGCAGCTACGACCTCTATGGCTACACCTTC. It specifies CASSYDLYGYTF.

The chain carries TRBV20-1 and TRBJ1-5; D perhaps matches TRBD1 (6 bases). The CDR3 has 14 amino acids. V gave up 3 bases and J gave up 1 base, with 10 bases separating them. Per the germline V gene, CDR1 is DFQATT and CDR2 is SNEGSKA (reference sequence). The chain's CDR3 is CSASRGLSNQPQHF. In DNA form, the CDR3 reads TGCAGTGCTAGCAGGGGATTGAGCAATCAGCCCCAGCATTTT.

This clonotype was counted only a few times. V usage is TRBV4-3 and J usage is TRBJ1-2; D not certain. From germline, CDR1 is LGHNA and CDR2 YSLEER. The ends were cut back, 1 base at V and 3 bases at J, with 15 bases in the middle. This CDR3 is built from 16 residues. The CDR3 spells CASSQGGGGGYYGYTF. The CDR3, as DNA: TGCGCCAGCAGCCAAGGGGGAGGAGGCGGCTACTATGGCTACACCTTC.

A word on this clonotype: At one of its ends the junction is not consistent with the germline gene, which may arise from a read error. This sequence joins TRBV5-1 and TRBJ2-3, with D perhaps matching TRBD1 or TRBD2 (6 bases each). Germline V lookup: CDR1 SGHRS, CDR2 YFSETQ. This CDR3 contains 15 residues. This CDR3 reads CASGLRRGSTDTQYF. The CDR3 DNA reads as TGCGCCAGCGGCTTGAGGAGGGGGAGCACAGATACGCAGTATTTT.

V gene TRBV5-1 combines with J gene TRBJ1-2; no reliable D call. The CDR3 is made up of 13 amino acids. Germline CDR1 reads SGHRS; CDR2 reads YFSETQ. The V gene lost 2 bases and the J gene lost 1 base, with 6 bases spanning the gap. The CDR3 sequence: CASSFGDNYGYTF. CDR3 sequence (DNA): TGCGCCAGCAGCTTCGGGGATAACTATGGCTACACCTTC. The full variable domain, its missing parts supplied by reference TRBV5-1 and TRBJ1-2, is KAGVTQTPRYLIKTRGQQVTLSCSPISGHRSVSWYQQTPGQGLQFLFEYFSETQRNKGNFPGRFSGRQFSNSRSEMNVSTLELGDSALYLCASSFGDNYGYTFGSGTRLTVV.

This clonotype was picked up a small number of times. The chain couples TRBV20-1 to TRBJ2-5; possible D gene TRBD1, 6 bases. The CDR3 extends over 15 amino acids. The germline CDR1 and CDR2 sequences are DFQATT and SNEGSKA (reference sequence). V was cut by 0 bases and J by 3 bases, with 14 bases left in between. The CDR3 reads CSARESRGFKETQYF. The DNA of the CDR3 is TGCAGTGCTAGAGAATCGAGGGGGTTCAAAGAGACCCAGTACTTC.

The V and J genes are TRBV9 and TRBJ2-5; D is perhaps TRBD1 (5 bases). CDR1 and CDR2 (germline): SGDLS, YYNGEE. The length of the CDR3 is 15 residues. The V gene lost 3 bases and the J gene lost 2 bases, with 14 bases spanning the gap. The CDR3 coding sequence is TGTGCCAGCAGCGAGCAGTCCAGGACACAAGAGACCCAGTACTTC. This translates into CASSEQSRTQETQYF.

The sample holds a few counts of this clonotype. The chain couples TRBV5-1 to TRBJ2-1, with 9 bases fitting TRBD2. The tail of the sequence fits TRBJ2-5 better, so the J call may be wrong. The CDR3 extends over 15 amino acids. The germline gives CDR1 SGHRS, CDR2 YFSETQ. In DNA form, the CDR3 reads TGCGCCAGCAGCTTGTCCGCTAGCGGGGCAGAGACCCAGTACTTC. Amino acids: CASSLSASGAETQYF.

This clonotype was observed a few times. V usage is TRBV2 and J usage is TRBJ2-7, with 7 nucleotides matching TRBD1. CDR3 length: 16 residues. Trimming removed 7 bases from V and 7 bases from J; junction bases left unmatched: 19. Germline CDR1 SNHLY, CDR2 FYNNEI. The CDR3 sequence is CASTRLNTDRADEQYF. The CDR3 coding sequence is TGTGCCAGCACAAGGCTGAATACCGACAGGGCTGATGAGCAGTACTTC.

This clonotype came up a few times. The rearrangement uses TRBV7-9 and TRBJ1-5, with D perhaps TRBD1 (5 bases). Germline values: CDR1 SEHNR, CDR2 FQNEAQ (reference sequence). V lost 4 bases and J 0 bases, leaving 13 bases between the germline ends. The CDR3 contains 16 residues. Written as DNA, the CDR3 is TGTGCCAGCAGCTCCAGCGGGGGAAATAGCAATCAGCCCCAGCATTTT. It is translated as CASSSSGGNSNQPQHF.

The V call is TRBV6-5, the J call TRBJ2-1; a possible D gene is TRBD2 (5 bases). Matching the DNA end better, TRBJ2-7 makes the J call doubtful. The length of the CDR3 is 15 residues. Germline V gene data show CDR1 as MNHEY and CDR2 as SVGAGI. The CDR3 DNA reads TGTGCCAGCACACGAACCGGCCGGGGTACCTACGAGCAGTACTTC. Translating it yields CASTRTGRGTYEQYF.